The sequence of this T cell receptor (beta chain) was determined in a study of blood T cell repertoires in COVID-19. Generated by immunoSEQ multiplex PCR, the TCRdb table keeps only in-frame clones and is missing some. This repertoire shows some 97,000 clones, approximately 91% found once; its top ten account for 0.85% to 1%. The germline V and J ends were trimmed by 5 bases and 0 bases, with 23 bases remaining between them. Germline V gives CDR1 SGHNT, CDR2 YENEEA. The length of the CDR3 is 19 residues. The V gene is TRBV11-3, the J gene TRBJ1-3; D possibly corresponds to TRBD1 (6 bases). The clonotype comes from a man aged 55-75 years with acute or convalescent COVID-19. The sequenced sample consisted of peripheral blood. The CDR3 DNA is TGTGCCAGCAGCCGAGGGGCAGGGGCAGGGAAGGCCTCTGGAAACACCATATATTTT. Translating gives CASSRGAGAGKASGNTIYF.